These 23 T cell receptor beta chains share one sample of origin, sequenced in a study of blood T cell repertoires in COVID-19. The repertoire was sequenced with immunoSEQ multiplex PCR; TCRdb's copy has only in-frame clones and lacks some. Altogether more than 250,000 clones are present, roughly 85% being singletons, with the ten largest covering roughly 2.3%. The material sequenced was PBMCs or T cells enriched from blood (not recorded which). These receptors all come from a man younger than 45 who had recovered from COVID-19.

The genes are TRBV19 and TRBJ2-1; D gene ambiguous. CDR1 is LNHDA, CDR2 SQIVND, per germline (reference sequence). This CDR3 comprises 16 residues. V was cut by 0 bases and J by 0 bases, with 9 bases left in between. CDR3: CASSIDSPSSYNEQFF. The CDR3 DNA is TGTGCCAGTAGTATAGATTCACCGAGCTCCTACAATGAGCAGTTCTTC.

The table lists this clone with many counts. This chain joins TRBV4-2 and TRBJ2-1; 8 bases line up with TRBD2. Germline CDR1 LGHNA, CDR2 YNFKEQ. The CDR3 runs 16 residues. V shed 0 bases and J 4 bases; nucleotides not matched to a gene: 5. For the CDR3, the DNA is TGTGCCAGCAGCCAAGATGAGGCTAGCGGGTACAATGAGCAGTTCTTC. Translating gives CASSQDEASGYNEQFF.

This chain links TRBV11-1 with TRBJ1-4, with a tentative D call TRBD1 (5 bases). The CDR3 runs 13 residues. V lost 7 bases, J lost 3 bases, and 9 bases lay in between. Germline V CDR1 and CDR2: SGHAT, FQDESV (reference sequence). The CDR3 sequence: CASKTEANEKLFF. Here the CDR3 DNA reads TGTGCCAGCAAGACAGAGGCTAATGAAAAACTGTTTTTT.

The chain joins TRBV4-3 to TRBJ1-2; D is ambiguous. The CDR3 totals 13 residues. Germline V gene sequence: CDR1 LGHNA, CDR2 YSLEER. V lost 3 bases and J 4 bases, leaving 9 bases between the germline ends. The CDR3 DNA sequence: TGCGCCAGCAGCCATGGAGAGTCCTATGGCTACACCTTC. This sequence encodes CASSHGESYGYTF.

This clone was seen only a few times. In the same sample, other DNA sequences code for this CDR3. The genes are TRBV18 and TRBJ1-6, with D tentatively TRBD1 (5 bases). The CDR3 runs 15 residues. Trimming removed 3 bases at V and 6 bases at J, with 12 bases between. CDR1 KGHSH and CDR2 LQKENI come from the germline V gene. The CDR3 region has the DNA TGTGCCAGCTCACCGAGTGGAGGGACTAATTCACCCCTCCACTTT. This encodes CASSPSGGTNSPLHF.

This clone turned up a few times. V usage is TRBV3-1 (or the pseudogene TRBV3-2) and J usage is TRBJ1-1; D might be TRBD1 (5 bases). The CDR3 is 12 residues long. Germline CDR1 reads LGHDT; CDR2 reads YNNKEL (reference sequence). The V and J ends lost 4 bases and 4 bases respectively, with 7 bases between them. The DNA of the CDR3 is TGTGCCAGCAGCCGGACACCCACTGAAGCTTTCTTT. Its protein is CASSRTPTEAFF.

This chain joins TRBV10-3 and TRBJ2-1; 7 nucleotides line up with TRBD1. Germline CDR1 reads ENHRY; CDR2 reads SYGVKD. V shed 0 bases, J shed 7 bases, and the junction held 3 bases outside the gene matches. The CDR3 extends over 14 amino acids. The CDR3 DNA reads TGTGCCATCAGTGAGTCAGGGACAGTTAATGAGCAGTTCTTC. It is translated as CAISESGTVNEQFF.

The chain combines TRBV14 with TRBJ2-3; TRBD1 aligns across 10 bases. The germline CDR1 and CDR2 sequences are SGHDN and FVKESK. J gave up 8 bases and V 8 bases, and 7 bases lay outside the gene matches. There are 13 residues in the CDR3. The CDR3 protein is CASAGQGVPTQYF. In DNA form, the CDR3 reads TGTGCCAGCGCTGGACAGGGGGTCCCTACGCAGTATTTT.

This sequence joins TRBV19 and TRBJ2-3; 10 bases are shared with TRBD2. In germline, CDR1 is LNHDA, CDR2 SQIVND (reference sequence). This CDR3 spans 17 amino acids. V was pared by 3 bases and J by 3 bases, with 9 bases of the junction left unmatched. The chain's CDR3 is CASSIYSPSGGTDTQYF. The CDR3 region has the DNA TGTGCCAGTAGTATCTATTCTCCTAGCGGGGGAACAGATACGCAGTATTTT.

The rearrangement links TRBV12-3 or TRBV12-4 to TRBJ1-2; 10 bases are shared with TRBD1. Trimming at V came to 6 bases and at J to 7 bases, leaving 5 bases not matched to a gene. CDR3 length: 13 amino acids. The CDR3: CASSHRQGAGYTF. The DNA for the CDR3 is TGTGCCAGCAGCCATCGACAGGGGGCTGGCTACACCTTC.

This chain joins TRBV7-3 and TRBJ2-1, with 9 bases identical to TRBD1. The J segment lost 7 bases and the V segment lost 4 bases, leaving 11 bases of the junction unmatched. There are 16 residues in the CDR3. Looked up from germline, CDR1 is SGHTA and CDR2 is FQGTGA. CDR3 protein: CASSSNRDRVVNEQFF. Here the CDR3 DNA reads TGTGCCAGCAGCTCTAACCGGGACAGGGTCGTGAATGAGCAGTTCTTC.

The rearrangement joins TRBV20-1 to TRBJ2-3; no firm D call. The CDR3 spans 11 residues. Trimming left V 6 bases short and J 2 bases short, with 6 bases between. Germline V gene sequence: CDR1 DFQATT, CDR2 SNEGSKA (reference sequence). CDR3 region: CSASSTDTQYF. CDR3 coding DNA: TGCAGTGCGTCCTCCACAGATACGCAGTATTTT.

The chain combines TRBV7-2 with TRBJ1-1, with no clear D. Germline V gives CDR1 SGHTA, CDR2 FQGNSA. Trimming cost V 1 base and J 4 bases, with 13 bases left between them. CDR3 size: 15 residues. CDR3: CASSLVGQSGTEAFF. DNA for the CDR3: TGTGCCAGCAGCTTAGTTGGTCAGTCGGGCACTGAAGCTTTCTTT. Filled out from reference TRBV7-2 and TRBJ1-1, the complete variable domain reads GAGVSQSPSNKVTEKGKDVELRCDPISGHTALYWYRQSLGQGLEFLIYFQGNSAPDKSGLPSDRFSAERTGGSVSTLTIQRTQQEDSAVYLCASSLVGQSGTEAFFGQGTRLTVV.

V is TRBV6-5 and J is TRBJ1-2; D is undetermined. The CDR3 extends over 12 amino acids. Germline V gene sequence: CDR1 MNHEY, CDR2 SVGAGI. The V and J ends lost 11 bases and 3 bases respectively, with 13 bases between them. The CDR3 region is CAGSIGDYGYTF. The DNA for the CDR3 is TGTGCCGGGTCTATCGGGGACTATGGCTACACCTTC.

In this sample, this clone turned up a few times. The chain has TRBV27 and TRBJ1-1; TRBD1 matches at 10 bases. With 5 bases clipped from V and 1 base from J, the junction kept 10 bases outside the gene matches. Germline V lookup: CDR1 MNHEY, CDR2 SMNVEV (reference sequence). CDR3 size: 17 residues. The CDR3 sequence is CASSQGPGTGENTEAFF. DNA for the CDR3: TGTGCCAGCAGTCAAGGGCCCGGGACAGGGGAGAACACTGAAGCTTTCTTT.

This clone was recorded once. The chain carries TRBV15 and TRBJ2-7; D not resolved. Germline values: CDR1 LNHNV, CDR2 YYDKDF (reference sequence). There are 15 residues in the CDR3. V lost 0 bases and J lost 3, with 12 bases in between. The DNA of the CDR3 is TGTGCCACCAGCAGAGATCCGGCCAGAGGCTACGAGCAGTACTTC. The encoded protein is CATSRDPARGYEQYF.

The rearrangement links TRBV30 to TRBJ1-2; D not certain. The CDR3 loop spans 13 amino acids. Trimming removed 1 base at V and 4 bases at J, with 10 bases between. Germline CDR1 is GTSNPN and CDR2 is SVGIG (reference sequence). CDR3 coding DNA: TGTGCCTGGAGTGGGATGGAGACCTATGGCTACACCTTC. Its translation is CAWSGMETYGYTF.

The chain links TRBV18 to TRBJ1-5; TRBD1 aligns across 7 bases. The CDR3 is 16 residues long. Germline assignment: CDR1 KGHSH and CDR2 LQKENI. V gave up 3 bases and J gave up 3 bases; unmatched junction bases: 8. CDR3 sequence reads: CASSPEGATPNQPQHF. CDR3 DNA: TGTGCCAGCTCACCGGAGGGGGCAACACCCAATCAGCCCCAGCATTTT. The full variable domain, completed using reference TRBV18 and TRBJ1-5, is NAGVMQNPRHLVRRRGQEARLRCSPMKGHSHVYWYRQLPEEGLKFMVYLQKENIIDESGMPKERFSAEFPKEGPSILRIQQVVRGDSAAYFCASSPEGATPNQPQHFGDGTRLSIL.

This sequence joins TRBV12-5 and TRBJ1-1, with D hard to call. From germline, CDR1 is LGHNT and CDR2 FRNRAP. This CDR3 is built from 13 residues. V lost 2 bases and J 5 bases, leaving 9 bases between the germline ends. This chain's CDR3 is CASGLSGYTEAFF. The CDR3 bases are TGTGCTAGTGGTTTGTCGGGATATACTGAAGCTTTCTTT.

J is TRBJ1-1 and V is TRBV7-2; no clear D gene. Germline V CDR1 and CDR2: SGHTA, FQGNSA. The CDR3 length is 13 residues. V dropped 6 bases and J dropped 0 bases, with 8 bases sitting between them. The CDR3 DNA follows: TGTGCCAGCAGTCAAGACATGAACACTGAAGCTTTCTTT. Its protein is CASSQDMNTEAFF.

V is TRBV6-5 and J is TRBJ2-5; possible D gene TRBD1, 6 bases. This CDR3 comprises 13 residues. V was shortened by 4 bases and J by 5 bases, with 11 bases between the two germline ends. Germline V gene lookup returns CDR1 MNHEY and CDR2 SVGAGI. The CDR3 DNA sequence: TGTGCCAGCAGTTCGGGGACAAAGGAGACCCAGTACTTC. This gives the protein CASSSGTKETQYF.

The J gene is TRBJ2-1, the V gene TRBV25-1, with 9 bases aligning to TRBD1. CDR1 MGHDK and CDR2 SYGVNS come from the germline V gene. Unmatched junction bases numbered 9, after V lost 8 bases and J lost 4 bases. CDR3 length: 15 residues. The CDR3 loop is CASATGTGLYNEQFF. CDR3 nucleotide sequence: TGTGCCAGCGCGACGGGGACAGGGCTTTACAATGAGCAGTTCTTC.

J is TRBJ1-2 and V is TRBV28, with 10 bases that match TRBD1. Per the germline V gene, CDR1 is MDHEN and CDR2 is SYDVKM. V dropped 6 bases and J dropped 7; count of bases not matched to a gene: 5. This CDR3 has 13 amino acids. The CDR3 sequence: CASRRQGAGGYTF. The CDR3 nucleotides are TGTGCCAGCAGAAGACAGGGGGCGGGTGGCTACACCTTC.